The 31 T cell receptor beta chains below all came from one sample that was sequenced in a study of T cells after yellow fever vaccination. In TCRdb, the 5' RACE reads were re-called with MiXCR into one record per CDR3 protein. The sample yields around 47,000 distinct CDR3 sequences, roughly 7.1% seen once. The sample in question was CD8+ T cells not binding an NS4B(214-222) dextramer, sorted from PBMCs, obtained 45 days after the yellow fever booster vaccination. These receptors were obtained from a young man who received the YFV17D yellow fever vaccine.

This clonotype has ten or more counts. The rearrangement links TRBV12-3 or TRBV12-4 to TRBJ1-1; D is unclear. The CDR3 is 12 residues long. V dropped 6 bases and J dropped 5 bases, with 10 bases sitting between them. CDR3 in amino acids: CASSSPNTEAFF. The DNA of the CDR3 is TGTGCCAGCAGCTCTCCTAATACTGAAGCTTTCTTT.

This clonotype was picked up a small number of times. The chain joins TRBV12-3 or TRBV12-4 to TRBJ2-3; D is perhaps TRBD1 (6 bases). The CDR3 is made up of 14 amino acids. V was shortened by 5 bases and J by 5 bases, with 14 bases between the two germline ends. The chain's CDR3 is CASSTDSPGDTQYF. The CDR3, as DNA: TGTGCCAGCAGTACGGACAGTCCAGGAGATACGCAGTATTTT.

On this clonotype: A read error may be the cause here, since a much bigger clone is one base away. The chain carries TRBV29-1 and TRBJ2-5, with 7 bases matching TRBD1. Germline values: CDR1 SQVTM, CDR2 ANQGSEA. Trimming at V came to 4 bases and at J to 2 bases, leaving 7 bases not matched to a gene. The CDR3 has 14 residues. CDR3 DNA sequence: TGCAGCGTTGTAACGGGACAGACACAAGAGACCCAGTACTTC. Translation: CSVVTGQTQETQYF.

At least ten counts were recorded for this clonotype. The V call is TRBV7-2, the J call TRBJ2-1; D not certain. Per the germline V gene, CDR1 is SGHTA and CDR2 is FQGNSA. This CDR3 region has 14 residues. The ends were cut back, 2 bases at V and 5 bases at J, with 10 bases in the middle. This chain's CDR3 is CASSLYQANNEQFF. In nucleotides, the CDR3 is TGTGCCAGCAGCTTATATCAAGCGAACAATGAGCAGTTCTTC. The variable domain in full, with the rest retrieved from reference TRBV7-2 and TRBJ2-1, is GAGVSQSPSNKVTEKGKDVELRCDPISGHTALYWYRQSLGQGLEFLIYFQGNSAPDKSGLPSDRFSAERTGGSVSTLTIQRTQQEDSAVYLCASSLYQANNEQFFGPGTRLTVL.

This clonotype was detected ten times or more. The J gene is TRBJ2-1, the V gene TRBV18; 7 bases agree with TRBD2. Per the germline V gene, CDR1 is KGHSH and CDR2 is LQKENI. J gave up 5 bases and V 3 bases, and 1 base lay outside the gene matches. CDR3 size: 13 residues. CDR3: CASSPLADNEQFF. In DNA form, the CDR3 reads TGTGCCAGCTCACCCCTAGCGGACAATGAGCAGTTCTTC. The complete variable domain, with remaining parts taken from reference TRBV18 and TRBJ2-1, reads NAGVMQNPRHLVRRRGQEARLRCSPMKGHSHVYWYRQLPEEGLKFMVYLQKENIIDESGMPKERFSAEFPKEGPSILRIQQVVRGDSAAYFCASSPLADNEQFFGPGTRLTVL.

This clonotype was seen ten or more times. CDR3 DNA sequence: TGCAGCGTGGTGGATTGGCGCTACGAGCAGTACTTC. Its protein product is CSVVDWRYEQYF. The rearrangement uses TRBV29-1 and TRBJ2-7; D uncertain. Germline V lookup: CDR1 SQVTM, CDR2 ANQGSEA. The V and J ends lost 6 bases and 3 bases respectively, with 12 bases between them. CDR3 length: 12 residues.

This clonotype was recorded at least ten times. This chain connects TRBV4-3 to TRBJ1-6; 8 bases are a match to TRBD1. Germline CDR1 and CDR2: LGHNA and YSLEER. The CDR3 spans 16 residues. J lost 9 bases, V lost 0 bases, and 7 bases had no gene match. This CDR3 reads CASSQEIDRGVSPLHF. CDR3 nucleotides: TGCGCCAGCAGCCAAGAAATAGACAGGGGAGTTTCACCCCTCCACTTT.

This clonotype was recorded at least ten times. V usage is TRBV4-1 and J usage is TRBJ2-7; D is possibly TRBD2 (7 bases). V shed 0 bases and J shed 5 bases, with 17 bases lying between them. CDR1 and CDR2 (germline): MGHRA, YSYEKL. CDR3 length: 16 amino acids. The CDR3 loop is CASSQDGGGSDDEQYF. The CDR3 region has the DNA TGCGCCAGCAGCCAAGATGGGGGGGGCAGTGATGACGAGCAGTACTTC.

In this sample, this clonotype turned up many times. The chain combines TRBV7-6 with TRBJ2-2; 9 positions match TRBD2. The CDR3 contains 17 residues. Looked up from germline, CDR1 is SGHVS and CDR2 is FNYEAQ. The V segment lost 5 bases and the J segment 6 bases; nucleotides outside the gene matches: 13. The CDR3 is CASSRGLAGDRSGELFF. The CDR3 DNA reads as TGTGCCAGCAGCCGGGGGTTAGCGGGAGATAGGTCCGGGGAGCTGTTTTTT.

The CDR3 is CASSQDEGGRRTDTQYF. The CDR3 DNA sequence: TGTGCCAGCAGCCAAGACGAGGGAGGACGGAGGACAGATACGCAGTATTTT. The chain carries TRBV4-2 and TRBJ2-3, with D perhaps TRBD2 (6 bases). The CDR3 sequence is 17 residues long. V gave up 0 bases and J gave up 3 bases, with 16 bases separating them. The V gene's germline CDR1 is LGHNA and CDR2 YNFKEQ.

This clonotype was detected many times. The V gene is TRBV9, the J gene TRBJ1-1; the D gene is possibly TRBD1 (5 bases). Trimming stripped 0 bases from V and 2 bases from J, with 11 bases between. The CDR3 covers 15 residues. Per the germline V gene, CDR1 is SGDLS and CDR2 is YYNGEE. DNA of the CDR3: TGTGCCAGCAGCGTAGGAGCGGGGGTCAACACTGAAGCTTTCTTT. It yields the protein CASSVGAGVNTEAFF.

This clonotype has only a few counts. The V gene is TRBV7-6, the J gene TRBJ1-5, with 7 bases matching TRBD1. V shed 1 base and J 5 bases; nucleotides not matched to a gene: 8. Germline loops: CDR1 SGHVS, CDR2 FNYEAQ. The CDR3 extends over 16 amino acids. CDR3 sequence (DNA): TGTGCCAGCAGCTTAGGACCGACAGGGTTCGATCAGCCCCAGCATTTT. It codes for CASSLGPTGFDQPQHF.

This clonotype appeared many times. The V call is TRBV6-2 or TRBV6-3, the J call TRBJ2-7, with 7 bases lining up with TRBD1. The CDR3 is 14 amino acids. V shed 2 bases, J shed 2 bases, and the junction held 3 bases outside the gene matches. CDR1 and CDR2 (germline): MNHEY, SVGEGT. CDR3 in DNA: TGTGCCAGCAGTTACGGTGGGACAGCCTACGAGCAGTACTTC. This sequence encodes CASSYGGTAYEQYF.

This clonotype has just a few counts. The chain joins TRBV27 to TRBJ1-6; 9 bases map to TRBD1. Germline CDR1 and CDR2: MNHEY and SMNVEV (reference sequence). The CDR3 totals 15 residues. The V segment lost 5 bases and the J segment 10 bases; nucleotides outside the gene matches: 9. The CDR3 loop is CASSAGTGLNSPLHF. The CDR3 DNA reads TGTGCCAGCAGTGCGGGGACAGGGCTAAACTCACCCCTCCACTTT.

In this sample, this clonotype turned up many times. This sequence joins TRBV7-6 and TRBJ2-5; D tentatively reads TRBD1 or TRBD2 (5 bases each). From germline, CDR1 is SGHVS and CDR2 FNYEAQ. V lost 1 base and J 1 base, leaving 13 bases between the germline ends. This CDR3 has 16 amino acids. The CDR3 protein is CASSLEGWGIQETQYF. The CDR3 DNA reads as TGTGCCAGCAGCTTAGAAGGATGGGGGATCCAAGAGACCCAGTACTTC.

This clonotype has a handful of counts. J is TRBJ2-2 and V is TRBV30, with TRBD2 matching 11 bases. This CDR3 has 17 amino acids. Germline values: CDR1 GTSNPN, CDR2 SVGIG (reference sequence). J lost 5 bases, V lost 4 bases, and 12 bases had no gene match. The DNA for the CDR3 is TGTGCCTGGAATCTCTCCCCTAGCGGGAGGATGACCGGGGAGCTGTTTTTT. Translating it yields CAWNLSPSGRMTGELFF.

The chain combines TRBV6-5 with TRBJ1-4; no clear D. The CDR3 sequence is 15 residues long. The germline V gene encodes CDR1 MNHEY and CDR2 SVGAGI. Trimming stripped 5 bases from V and 4 bases from J, with 14 bases between. CDR3 DNA sequence: TGTGCCAGCAGTCCGCGGACGGGAATTAATGAAAAACTGTTTTTT. Translating gives CASSPRTGINEKLFF.

In this sample, this clonotype turned up many times. The chain couples TRBV11-1 to TRBJ2-5; D is uncertain. The CDR3 loop spans 13 amino acids. The V and J ends lost 5 bases and 7 bases respectively, with 14 bases between them. The germline V gene has CDR1 SGHAT and CDR2 FQDESV (reference sequence). Written as DNA, the CDR3 is TGTGCCAGCAGCCGTCAGGCCTGGTGGACCCAGTACTTC. It encodes CASSRQAWWTQYF.

The table lists this clonotype with a few counts. V usage is TRBV7-2 and J usage is TRBJ2-7; 7 positions agree with TRBD2. Trimming cost V 1 base and J 2 bases; bases outside gene matches: 5. The CDR3 is made up of 15 amino acids. The germline gives CDR1 SGHTA, CDR2 FQGNSA. CDR3 in amino acids: CASSLVPGGTYEQYF. The CDR3 region has the DNA TGTGCCAGCAGCTTAGTTCCCGGGGGGACCTACGAGCAGTACTTC.

In this sample, this clonotype turned up many times. The chain recombines TRBV9 with TRBJ2-1; TRBD2 matches 8 bases. The length of the CDR3 is 16 residues. V dropped 0 bases and J dropped 2; count of bases not matched to a gene: 4. The germline V gene has CDR1 SGDLS and CDR2 YYNGEE. This CDR3 reads CASSVGGGRTYNEQFF. CDR3 bases: TGTGCCAGCAGCGTAGGCGGCGGGAGGACCTACAATGAGCAGTTCTTC.

The chain employs TRBV5-6 and TRBJ2-4, with D hard to call. This CDR3 region has 14 residues. V was clipped by 8 bases and J by 0 bases, with 12 bases between them. The germline V gene encodes CDR1 SGHDT and CDR2 YYEEEE. For the CDR3, the DNA is TGTGCCAGGGGCCCCGGGCTAGCCAAAAACATTCAGTACTTC. As protein: CARGPGLAKNIQYF.

A few counts support this clonotype. The CDR3 DNA follows: TGTGCCAGCAGTGAAGGGACAAGTCGCTCCTATAATTCACCCCTCCACTTT. This codes for CASSEGTSRSYNSPLHF. The chain has TRBV6-1 and TRBJ1-6; perhaps TRBD1 as D (5 bases). In germline, CDR1 is MNHNS, CDR2 SASEGT. Trimming pared 1 base from V and 0 bases from J, leaving 10 bases between. The CDR3 extends over 17 amino acids.

Many counts were recorded for this clonotype. The rearrangement uses TRBV20-1 and TRBJ2-3; D remains ambiguous. The CDR3 consists of 13 residues. CDR1 and CDR2 (germline): DFQATT, SNEGSKA (reference sequence). Trimming stripped 3 bases from V and 4 bases from J, with 11 bases between. The CDR3 loop reads CSASPGFADTQYF. The CDR3, as DNA: TGCAGTGCTAGCCCCGGGTTCGCAGATACGCAGTATTTT.

This clonotype was seen many times. The chain employs TRBV28 and TRBJ1-2, with 7 bases lining up with TRBD1. The V segment lost 1 base and the J segment 1 base; nucleotides outside the gene matches: 9. The CDR3 loop spans 17 amino acids. Looked up from germline, CDR1 is MDHEN and CDR2 is SYDVKM. The CDR3 reads CASSLSPPGQFNYGYTF. DNA for the CDR3: TGTGCCAGCAGTTTATCCCCCCCGGGACAGTTTAACTATGGCTACACCTTC.

V is TRBV11-2 and J is TRBJ2-7; 8 bases are shared with TRBD2. The CDR3 has 13 amino acids. Losses at the gene ends were 4 bases for V and 7 bases for J; bases not matched to a gene: 6. CDR1 is SGHAT and CDR2 is FQNNGV in the germline V gene. CDR3 nucleotide sequence: TGTGCCAGCAGCTCCCCCGGGGGGGGGGAGCAGTACTTC. Its translation is CASSSPGGGEQYF.

At least ten counts were recorded for this clonotype. V usage is TRBV20-1 and J usage is TRBJ2-1, with 10 bases lining up with TRBD2. V trimming: 3 bases; J trimming: 4 bases; junction bases outside the gene matches: 6. Germline V CDR1 and CDR2: DFQATT, SNEGSKA (reference sequence). The CDR3 is 15 residues long. In DNA, the CDR3 is TGCAGTGCTAGGGACACTAGCGGGATTTACAATGAGCAGTTCTTC. The encoded protein is CSARDTSGIYNEQFF.

This clonotype was found many times. The chain has TRBV4-1 and TRBJ2-1; no definite D call. Trimming cost V 5 bases and J 5 bases, with 7 bases left between them. Germline CDR1 and CDR2: MGHRA and YSYEKL. This CDR3 spans 12 amino acids. CDR3 DNA: TGCGCCAGCAGCTCACTTGACAATGAGCAGTTCTTC. It translates to CASSSLDNEQFF.

This clonotype was seen at least ten times. V is TRBV5-6 and J is TRBJ2-2; D unclear. The germline V gene encodes CDR1 SGHDT and CDR2 YYEEEE. Between the trimmed V and J ends, which lost 0 bases and 5 bases, there was a span of 11 bases. This CDR3 has 15 residues. CDR3 sequence: CASSLERVGTGELFF. Written as DNA, the CDR3 is TGTGCCAGCAGCTTGGAGCGTGTTGGTACCGGGGAGCTGTTTTTT. Supplemented by reference TRBV5-6 and TRBJ2-2, the full variable domain reads DAGVTQSPTHLIKTRGQQVTLRCSPKSGHDTVSWYQQALGQGPQFIFQYYEEEERQRGNFPDRFSGHQFPNYSSELNVNALLLGDSALYLCASSLERVGTGELFFGEGSRLTVL.

This clonotype showed up many times. The gene calls are TRBV7-2 and TRBJ1-1; D ambiguous. The CDR3 contains 13 residues. V lost 1 base and J 5 bases, leaving 8 bases between the germline ends. Germline CDR1 and CDR2: SGHTA and FQGNSA. The CDR3 coding sequence is TGTGCCAGCAGCTTAGGATACGGAACTGAAGCTTTCTTT. Protein: CASSLGYGTEAFF.

Many counts were recorded for this clonotype. The chain employs TRBV6-2 or TRBV6-3 and TRBJ2-3; 10 nucleotides match TRBD2. This CDR3 has 20 residues. The trim removed 2 bases at V and 2 bases at J, leaving 16 bases unmatched. From germline, CDR1 is MNHEY and CDR2 SVGEGT. CDR3 nucleotide sequence: TGTGCCAGCAGTTACACTAGCGGGACACGACGGATCAAAAACACAGATACGCAGTATTTT. It encodes CASSYTSGTRRIKNTDTQYF.

This clonotype was counted many times. The genes are TRBV7-9 and TRBJ2-7, with TRBD1 matching over 7 bases. J gave up 2 bases and V 2 bases, and 12 bases lay outside the gene matches. The CDR3 is made up of 17 amino acids. CDR1 SEHNR and CDR2 FQNEAQ come from the germline V gene (reference sequence). The CDR3 nucleotides read TGTGCCAGCAGCTTACCGGACAGGCAAGCCGCGACCTACGAGCAGTACTTC. It specifies CASSLPDRQAATYEQYF.